This T cell receptor beta chain was recorded in a study of cytomegalovirus exposure and HLA in healthy donors. General study results and limits: Researchers catalogued over 150 TCR beta chains as cytomegalovirus-associated. An assumption of roughly uniform sequencing depth across donors underlay the presence/absence analyses. Later on, a genetic analysis was performed. It linked a missense variant in DCLRE1C with V- and J-gene trimming of TCR beta.

Trimming at V came to 5 bases and at J to 5 bases, leaving 6 bases not matched to a gene. The germline V gene encodes CDR1 SGHTA and CDR2 FQGTGA. The CDR3 totals 14 residues. Concerning this clone itself: Its antigen is not identified.

60 Vbeta and 13 Jbeta primers were used in PCR. As processed by the authors: Approximately 73 million unique TCR beta chains, 10 million to 14 million shared, were counted in a later analysis. Generated by immunoSEQ multiplex PCR, the TCRdb table keeps only in-frame clones and is missing some. The DNA was the basis for D and trimming; V, J and clone size are from that table. The sample carries about 160,000 clones, over 65% recorded once. The sample comprised PBMCs. This clonotype was sampled from a female donor in good health and CMV-seronegative. This rearrangement joins TRBV7-3 to TRBJ2-5; 9 nucleotides line up with TRBD1. The CDR3 is CASSPGTGWETQYF. DNA of the CDR3: TGTGCCAGCAGCCCAGGGACAGGGTGGGAGACCCAGTACTTC.